The 26 T cell receptor beta chains reported below all come from one sample, sequenced in a study of molecular identifiers for immune sequencing clone quantification. TCRdb re-called the PCR reads through MiXCR, storing one row per CDR3 protein. The sample consists of approximately 630,000 distinct CDR3 sequences, about 25% of them appearing once. The sequenced material came from naive CD8+ T cells from blood, with Jurkat cell RNA spiked in. Documented subset: FACS-sorted CD8+CD4-CCR7+CD45RA+ naive T cells. The receptors were sampled from a human donor in good health. Some libraries in this study had Jurkat cell RNA spiked in.

On this clonotype: A much larger clone is a single base away; this may be a read error. CDR3 DNA sequence: TGTGCCAGCAGTTACATCAGGGTCGCTGAAGCTTTCTTT. It specifies CASSYIRVAEAFF. This chain joins TRBV6-2 or TRBV6-3 and TRBJ1-1; tentative D call: TRBD1 (5 bases). CDR1 and CDR2 (germline): MNHEY, SVGEGT. The CDR3 is made up of 13 amino acids. V was pared by 2 bases and J by 6 bases, with 10 bases between.

This clonotype was observed at least ten times. The rearrangement links TRBV27 to TRBJ1-1; D is uncertain. This CDR3 comprises 14 residues. Germline V gives CDR1 MNHEY, CDR2 SMNVEV (reference sequence). The germline V and J ends were trimmed by 0 bases and 2 bases, with 7 bases remaining between them. In DNA form, the CDR3 reads TGTGCCAGCAGTTTATCGTTGGGAAACACTGAAGCTTTCTTT. Amino acid sequence: CASSLSLGNTEAFF.

The CDR3 nucleotides read TGTGCCAGCAGTTGGACCGCCGGGGACATTGAGGCTTTCTTT. It is translated as CASSWTAGDIEAFF. V usage is TRBV7-9 and J usage is TRBJ1-1, with D possibly matching TRBD1 (6 bases). Trimming took off 6 bases at V and 11 bases at J, with 22 bases between the two ends. This CDR3 has 14 residues. Germline CDR1 and CDR2: SEHNR and FQNEAQ (reference sequence).

This clonotype was counted only a few times. The chain links TRBV30 to TRBJ2-5; no clear D gene. V was clipped by 0 bases and J by 1 base, with 12 bases between them. Germline lookup yields CDR1 GTSNPN and CDR2 SVGIG (reference sequence). The CDR3 length is 15 residues. The CDR3 bases are TGTGCCTGGAGTGTGTTCTCCGGAACCCAAGAGACCCAGTACTTC. It yields the protein CAWSVFSGTQETQYF.

Of note for this clonotype: One junction end disagrees with the germline gene, perhaps due to a read error. V gene TRBV29-1 combines with J gene TRBJ2-7, with D tentatively TRBD1 (6 bases). The CDR3 is 13 residues long. CDR1 and CDR2 (germline): SQVTM, ANQGSEA. The chain's CDR3 is CSATGQNSYKQYF. CDR3 in DNA: TGCAGCGCAACCGGACAGAACTCCTACAAGCAGTACTTC.

This clonotype came up many times. The chain has TRBV19 and TRBJ1-3; D gene ambiguous. Germline CDR1 LNHDA, CDR2 SQIVND (reference sequence). This CDR3 has 16 amino acids. The germline V and J ends were trimmed by 5 bases and 3 bases, with 17 bases remaining between them. DNA for the CDR3: TGTGCCAGTAGTTGGGTCACCAGCGGAATTGGAAACACCATATATTTT. It translates to CASSWVTSGIGNTIYF. Using reference TRBV19 and TRBJ1-3 for the parts outside the CDR3, the full variable domain is DGGITQSPKYLFRKEGQNVTLSCEQNLNHDAMYWYRQDPGQGLRLIYYSQIVNDFQKGDIAEGYSVSREKKESFPLTVTSAQKNPTAFYLCASSWVTSGIGNTIYFGEGSWLTVV.

This clonotype has only a few counts. A junction end diverges from the germline sequence, so it may reflect a read error. The V call is TRBV7-9, the J call TRBJ1-5; a weak D match, TRBD1 (6 bases). The CDR3 is made up of 15 amino acids. Germline lookup yields CDR1 SEHNR and CDR2 FQNEAQ (reference sequence). The CDR3 nucleotides read TGTGCCAGCAGCTTAGAAGGGGGTAGCAATCAGTCCCAGCATTTT. Its translation is CASSLEGGSNQSQHF.

In this sample, this clonotype turned up many times. The gene calls are TRBV2 and TRBJ2-5; D is ambiguous. This CDR3 has 14 amino acids. Trimming stripped 5 bases from V and 7 bases from J, with 17 bases between. Germline CDR1 SNHLY, CDR2 FYNNEI. The CDR3 region is CASSSRVDRVTQYF. DNA of the CDR3: TGTGCCAGCAGTAGTAGGGTCGATCGAGTGACCCAGTACTTC.

The chain couples TRBV16 to TRBJ2-7; TRBD1 aligns across 8 bases. Germline V gene data show CDR1 as KGHSY and CDR2 as FQNENV. The CDR3 contains 15 residues. Trimming took 4 bases from V and 7 from J; bases not matched to a gene: 12. CDR3 bases: TGTGCCAGCAGCCCCAACCGGGACAGGACAAGGGAGCAGTACTTC. It codes for CASSPNRDRTREQYF.

This clonotype has a count of ten or more. J is TRBJ2-3 and V is TRBV28, with D unresolved. The CDR3 runs 13 residues. Germline V gene sequence: CDR1 MDHEN, CDR2 SYDVKM. V was shortened by 2 bases and J by 7 bases, with 10 bases between the two germline ends. CDR3 bases: TGTGCCAGCAGTTTAACCCGACGGAATACGCAGTATTTT. Translation: CASSLTRRNTQYF.

This clonotype was recorded many times. This chain joins TRBV27 and TRBJ2-7; 13 positions agree with TRBD2. The germline V gene has CDR1 MNHEY and CDR2 SMNVEV (reference sequence). V lost 3 bases and J lost 2; bases outside the gene matches: 1. The CDR3 length is 15 residues. For the CDR3, the DNA is TGTGCCAGCAGTTTCACTAGCGGGAGGGCCTACGAGCAGTACTTC. Translation gives CASSFTSGRAYEQYF.

The V call is TRBV27, the J call TRBJ2-1; D perhaps matches TRBD2 (6 bases). CDR1 is MNHEY, CDR2 SMNVEV, per germline (reference sequence). The CDR3 is 15 amino acids. V lost 9 bases to trimming and J lost 2 bases, with 17 bases between them. The CDR3 is CASGGLSGAYNEQFF. The CDR3 bases are TGTGCCAGTGGGGGACTTTCCGGGGCCTACAATGAGCAGTTCTTC.

On this clonotype itself: A much larger clonotype is one base distant, so this may be a read error. The gene calls are TRBV24-1 and TRBJ2-1; 9 bases align to TRBD2. This CDR3 has 14 residues. Germline-derived CDR1 and CDR2 are KGHDR and SFDVKD. Trimming removed 7 bases from V and 8 bases from J; junction bases left unmatched: 8. CDR3 sequence reads: CATSLSGGSHEQFF. In DNA form, the CDR3 reads TGTGCCACCAGCCTTAGCGGGGGTAGCCATGAGCAGTTCTTC.

This clonotype was seen many times. This chain joins TRBV28 and TRBJ2-3; 8 nucleotides line up with TRBD2. CDR3 length: 18 residues. Germline CDR1 and CDR2: MDHEN and SYDVKM. J was trimmed by 4 bases and V by 2 bases; bases with no gene match: 14. The CDR3 reads CASSLVTPRGGRADTQYF. The CDR3 DNA is TGTGCCAGCAGTTTAGTGACCCCTCGGGGGGGCCGGGCAGATACGCAGTATTTT.

The J gene is TRBJ1-2, the V gene TRBV19; D remains ambiguous. V lost 5 bases to trimming and J lost 1 base, with 14 bases between them. Germline V lookup: CDR1 LNHDA, CDR2 SQIVND (reference sequence). The CDR3 sequence is 15 residues long. The CDR3 is CASSPSSGSNYGYTF. The CDR3 nucleotides read TGTGCCAGTAGTCCATCGTCGGGCAGTAACTATGGCTACACCTTC. Drawing the rest from reference TRBV19 and TRBJ1-2, the complete variable domain is DGGITQSPKYLFRKEGQNVTLSCEQNLNHDAMYWYRQDPGQGLRLIYYSQIVNDFQKGDIAEGYSVSREKKESFPLTVTSAQKNPTAFYLCASSPSSGSNYGYTFGSGTRLTVV.

The chain employs TRBV7-9 and TRBJ2-7, with TRBD1 as a possible D gene (6 bases). Trimming pared 5 bases from V and 3 bases from J, leaving 17 bases between. The CDR3 contains 15 residues. Per the germline V gene, CDR1 is SEHNR and CDR2 is FQNEAQ (reference sequence). CDR3 DNA: TGTGCCAGCAGCCTAGAACAGGGTGCCGGCTACGAGCAGTACTTC. Amino acid sequence: CASSLEQGAGYEQYF.

This clonotype appeared many times. V gene TRBV6-6 combines with J gene TRBJ1-1, with D possibly matching TRBD1 (5 bases). This CDR3 has 15 amino acids. Germline CDR1 and CDR2: MNHNY and SVGAGI (reference sequence). V lost 0 bases and J 3 bases, leaving 11 bases between the germline ends. CDR3 amino acids: CASSYSGGGYTEAFF. CDR3 nucleotide sequence: TGTGCCAGCAGTTACTCTGGGGGAGGGTACACTGAAGCTTTCTTT.

The gene calls are TRBV12-3 or TRBV12-4 and TRBJ1-2; D is uncertain. The CDR3 loop spans 14 amino acids. Trimming left V 1 base short and J 4 bases short, with 10 bases between. The CDR3 sequence is CASSLESGLYGYTF. The DNA of the CDR3 is TGTGCCAGCAGTTTAGAGTCCGGTCTCTATGGCTACACCTTC.

The CDR3 sequence is CAWITSYEQYF. The CDR3 coding sequence is TGTGCCTGGATAACGAGCTACGAGCAGTACTTC. The chain links TRBV30 to TRBJ2-7; no clear D. In germline, CDR1 is GTSNPN, CDR2 SVGIG (reference sequence). There are 11 residues in the CDR3. V was cut by 4 bases and J by 3 bases, with 7 bases left in between.

Remarks on this clonotype: This may be a read error: a much more frequent sequence differs by one nucleotide. This chain joins TRBV2 and TRBJ1-1; 9 bases align to TRBD1. Germline-derived CDR1 and CDR2 are SNHLY and FYNNEI. The CDR3 loop spans 16 amino acids. Unmatched junction bases numbered 9, after V lost 3 bases and J lost 4 bases. The CDR3 region is CASSEDRGVSSTEAFF. The CDR3 region has the DNA TGTGCCAGCAGTGAGGACAGGGGAGTTTCGAGCACTGAAGCTTTCTTT. The complete variable domain, with remaining parts taken from reference TRBV2 and TRBJ1-1, reads EPEVTQTPSHQVTQMGQEVILRCVPISNHLYFYWYRQILGQKVEFLVSFYNNEISEKSEIFDDQFSVERPDGSNFTLKIRSTKLEDSAMYFCASSEDRGVSSTEAFFGQGTRLTVV.

V usage is TRBV7-9 and J usage is TRBJ2-5; perhaps TRBD1 as D (6 bases). Trimming stripped 6 bases from V and 5 bases from J, with 19 bases between. This CDR3 has 15 amino acids. Looked up from germline, CDR1 is SEHNR and CDR2 is FQNEAQ (reference sequence). The CDR3, as DNA: TGTGCCAGCAGATCCTCCACAGGGATGAGGGAGACCCAGTACTTC. Its protein is CASRSSTGMRETQYF.

This chain connects TRBV3-2 to TRBJ1-1. TRBV3-2 is designated a pseudogene. The length of the CDR3 is 14 residues. CDR3 loop: CASSHRQLNTEAFF. CDR3 nucleotides: TGTGCCAGCAGCCACAGACAGCTGAACACTGAAGCTTTCTTT.

This clonotype came up a few times. The chain uses TRBV4-1 and TRBJ2-7, with D maybe TRBD1 (5 bases). The CDR3 runs to 15 residues. Germline V CDR1 and CDR2: MGHRA, YSYEKL. Trimming cost V 0 bases and J 2 bases, with 11 bases left between them. DNA for the CDR3: TGCGCCAGCAGCCAAGAGTGGGGCTTAACCTACGAGCAGTACTTC. As protein: CASSQEWGLTYEQYF.

This clonotype was counted a few times. The chain has TRBV7-9 and TRBJ1-3; D remains ambiguous. CDR1 SEHNR and CDR2 FQNEAQ come from the germline V gene (reference sequence). This CDR3 comprises 17 residues. V lost 3 bases to trimming and J lost 0 bases, with 15 bases between them. CDR3 amino acids: CASSLAPRWDSGNTIYF. The CDR3 coding sequence is TGTGCCAGCAGCTTGGCCCCTAGGTGGGACTCTGGAAACACCATATATTTT.

The V call is TRBV28, the J call TRBJ2-7; D call uncertain. Germline CDR1 and CDR2: MDHEN and SYDVKM. The length of the CDR3 is 12 residues. Between the trimmed V and J ends, which lost 8 bases and 4 bases, there was a span of 12 bases. This CDR3 reads CASVRRLYEQYF. In DNA, the CDR3 is TGTGCCAGCGTTCGCCGCCTTTACGAGCAGTACTTC.

This clonotype was seen at least ten times. The genes are TRBV2 and TRBJ2-3; 10 bases fit TRBD2. CDR3 size: 19 residues. The germline CDR1 and CDR2 sequences are SNHLY and FYNNEI. V trimming: 0 bases; J trimming: 6 bases; junction bases outside the gene matches: 15. The CDR3 region has the DNA TGTGCCAGCAGTGAAGCGGGGCCCGGGGTAGCGGGAGGCCTTGATACGCAGTATTTT. Encoded protein: CASSEAGPGVAGGLDTQYF.